This record looks at one T cell receptor (beta chain) sequence and its context. Its antigen target is currently unknown. The input lacks base qualities; no much larger clone sits a single base away. The CDR3 holds 14 amino acids from the cysteine to the phenylalanine. The DNA shown is the 42-base CDR3, in frame from base 1. Compared with germline, V lacks 3 bases and J lacks 2 bases; bases without a gene match: 1. The germline V gene supplies CDR1 KGHSH and CDR2 LQKENI. The entry originates in a study of cytomegalovirus exposure and HLA in healthy donors (TCRdb year 2017). Background for the entire study: According to a later analysis, the 100 to 150 validation repertoires were produced on the same platform as the approximately 610 repertoires of the first cohort. The study was designed to test whether signatures of past pathogen exposure could be identified by cataloging public T cell receptors. Along with the 666-subject first cohort, a separate validation cohort of over a hundred different subjects was used. High-throughput TCR immunosequencing, statistical association of individual TCRs with disease status, and machine learning were combined to predict cytomegalovirus infection status. Summary of the overall study and its limitations: A later analysis found that TCRs clustered in the first cohort also tended to co-occur in the 100 to 150 validation repertoires, with just under 95% of cluster scores above 0. The authors suggested that the approach could potentially be extended to other disease states and immunological phenotypes. In both the original and validation cohorts, the classifier was reported to diagnose cytomegalovirus status with high specificity and sensitivity. The study listed 150 to 200 TCR beta chains as associated with cytomegalovirus. In vitro tests confirmed that three of the cytomegalovirus-associated TCR beta chains recognize cytomegalovirus antigens. While some public TCRs were present in many individuals, most TCR sequences turned up only very rarely across donors. A later analysis lacked HLA typing for the validation cohort, so it scored co-occurrence in that cohort across all 110 or so repertoires.

Library prep was done by the immunoSEQ multiplex PCR assay. In the authors' own workflow: A statistical classification framework was developed to diagnose cytomegalovirus status using the catalog of TCR beta chain sequences. TCRdb took this table from immuneACCESS and kept in-frame rearrangements with V and J called. Such tables lack part of the clones; where checked against another copy, unresolved V genes explain under half of the gap, and the rest is unexplained. The D gene and trimming were derived from the DNA, and the V and J assignments and clone size from that table. The sample includes 200,000 to 250,000 clones, with about 90% observed a single time. The top ten hold 2.9% of the sample. Separate from the approximately 700-subject first cohort, the validation cohort of 120 subjects was the group to which the donors belonged.

The chain employs TRBV18 and TRBJ2-5, with 9 bases in between that match TRBD1. The material sequenced was PBMCs. The clonotype was recovered from a young woman in good health and CMV-seronegative. The base sequence is TGTGCCAGCTCACCGGGACAGGGACAAGAGACCCAGTACTTC. Translation gives CASSPGQGQETQYF.